The entry that follows covers one T cell receptor (beta chain) sequence. The data belong to a study of blood T cell repertoires in COVID-19. Study-wide background: Samples came from the United States, Italy and Spain, spanning acute and convalescent COVID-19. T cells, B-cell-depleted T cells, or PBMCs provided the cDNA or gDNA that served as material.

The length of the CDR3 is 15 residues. Trimming removed 5 bases from V and 0 bases from J; junction bases left unmatched: 6. In germline, CDR1 is SGHTA, CDR2 FQGNSA. TCRdb's table, derived via immunoSEQ multiplex PCR, lists solely in-frame clones and lacks some. The table includes about 100,000 clones, roughly 90% detected once. The rearrangement links TRBV7-2 to TRBJ1-2; 7 nucleotides line up with TRBD1. The sequencing sample was made of peripheral blood. This TCR was recovered from a man aged 55 to 70 with acute or convalescent COVID-19. CDR3 DNA: TGTGCCAGCAGCGTATACAGGGGAGCTAACTATGGCTACACCTTC. Amino acid sequence: CASSVYRGANYGYTF.